What follows are 19 T cell receptor beta chains derived from one specimen sequenced in a study of blood T cells in healthy people across ages. Then a second PCR, running roughly 6 to 11 cycles, was carried out with a sample-barcoded 5' primer and a J-beta primer mix. TCRdb reprocessed the 5' RACE reads with MiXCR, giving one entry per CDR3 protein. The table records 1 million or so distinct CDR3 sequences, under 30% of them present only once. The sample was also reused in another study, on T cells of mothers and their children.

The sequenced sample was blood. The receptor source for this set is a girl aged 2 to 9 in good health.

This clonotype came up once. The chain has TRBV3-1 and TRBJ2-1, with TRBD1 as a possible D gene (6 bases). This CDR3 spans 14 amino acids. V was shortened by 6 bases and J by 0 bases, with 9 bases between the two germline ends. Germline CDR1 is LGHDT and CDR2 is YNNKEL (reference sequence). The CDR3 DNA is TGTGCCAGCAGGGACAGCCGCTCCTACAATGAGCAGTTCTTC. Its translation is CASRDSRSYNEQFF.

This chain connects TRBV6-1 to TRBJ2-5; TRBD2 matches at 9 bases. CDR1 is MNHNS, CDR2 SASEGT, per germline. V was clipped by 8 bases and J by 5 bases; unmatched bases: 9. This CDR3 region has 14 residues. The CDR3 here is CASRRLAAWETQYF. The CDR3 DNA reads as TGTGCCAGCCGGAGACTAGCGGCTTGGGAGACCCAGTACTTC.

This clonotype came up a few times. The chain is built from TRBV11-2 and TRBJ2-3; TRBD2 aligns across 14 bases. J lost 3 bases, V lost 5 bases, and 4 bases had no gene match. CDR3 length equals 16 residues. Per germline, CDR1 SGHAT and CDR2 FQNNGV. The CDR3 sequence is CASSRLAGGLTDTQYF. CDR3 coding DNA: TGTGCCAGCAGCCGACTAGCGGGAGGGCTAACAGATACGCAGTATTTT.

There are a few counts of this clonotype. The chain employs TRBV5-1 and TRBJ1-4; D not resolved. V gave up 4 bases and J gave up 8 bases, with 21 bases separating them. This CDR3 contains 16 residues. Germline CDR1 is SGHRS and CDR2 is YFSETQ. CDR3 bases: TGCGCCAGCAGCCGTACCGGACGGATTAATGACGAAAAACTGTTTTTT. This translates into CASSRTGRINDEKLFF.

The J gene is TRBJ2-5, the V gene TRBV28; 8 bases agree with TRBD2. Germline trimming cut 3 bases from V and 1 base from J; bases unmatched to any gene: 7. The CDR3 covers 16 residues. Germline CDR1 and CDR2: MDHEN and SYDVKM. The CDR3 sequence: CASSLGREVAQETQYF. CDR3 bases: TGTGCCAGCAGTTTGGGGCGGGAGGTTGCCCAAGAGACCCAGTACTTC.

The gene calls are TRBV20-1 and TRBJ1-6, with D unclear. The V and J ends lost 3 bases and 7 bases respectively, with 4 bases between them. The germline V gene encodes CDR1 DFQATT and CDR2 SNEGSKA (reference sequence). This CDR3 spans 11 amino acids. The CDR3 DNA sequence: TGCAGTGCTAGCCCGAATTCACCCCTCCACTTT. Translating it yields CSASPNSPLHF.

This clonotype was counted only a few times. The chain recombines TRBV5-6 with TRBJ1-1; unclear D gene. The CDR3 extends over 13 amino acids. V lost 0 bases and J 6 bases, leaving 9 bases between the germline ends. Germline loops: CDR1 SGHDT, CDR2 YYEEEE. The CDR3 DNA reads TGTGCCAGCAGCTTGGTCCCGGGCGCTGAAGCTTTCTTT. Translation gives CASSLVPGAEAFF.

A few counts support this clonotype. This sequence joins TRBV6-6 and TRBJ1-2; D ambiguous. Germline V gene data show CDR1 as MNHNY and CDR2 as SVGAGI (reference sequence). CDR3 length: 14 amino acids. Trimming removed 2 bases from V and 3 bases from J, with 10 bases in between. The CDR3 region has the DNA TGTGCCAGCAGTTACGAGGATTTTTACTATGGCTACACCTTC. Its protein product is CASSYEDFYYGYTF.

The chain combines TRBV7-2 with TRBJ2-1; 9 nucleotides agree with TRBD1. The trim removed 5 bases at V and 5 bases at J, leaving 10 bases unmatched. The length of the CDR3 is 16 residues. Germline lookup yields CDR1 SGHTA and CDR2 FQGNSA. The CDR3 is CASSTGGDRADNEQFF. CDR3 in DNA: TGTGCCAGCAGCACAGGGGGGGACAGGGCTGACAATGAGCAGTTCTTC.

The table lists this clonotype with a few counts. The chain combines TRBV12-5 with TRBJ1-4; TRBD1 might be the D (6 bases). CDR1 LGHNT and CDR2 FRNRAP come from the germline V gene. The V end was cut by 1 base, the J end by 8 bases, with 20 bases between. This CDR3 is built from 17 residues. The CDR3 loop reads CASGLENSDRAGEKLFF. The CDR3 nucleotides are TGTGCTAGTGGTTTGGAAAATTCGGACAGAGCAGGAGAAAAACTGTTTTTT.

This clonotype was counted a few times. The V call is TRBV7-6, the J call TRBJ1-4; TRBD1 is a possible D gene (6 bases). Germline CDR1 and CDR2: SGHVS and FNYEAQ. V lost 1 base, J lost 5 bases, and 11 bases lay in between. This CDR3 region has 15 residues. CDR3 DNA sequence: TGTGCCAGCAGCTTAGAGGGGGTGGTAAATGAAAAACTGTTTTTT. Translation gives CASSLEGVVNEKLFF.

CDR3 sequence (DNA): TGTGCCAGCAGTAAAAGGGGGCCTTATAATTCACCCCTCCACTTT. Translating gives CASSKRGPYNSPLHF. The J gene is TRBJ1-6, the V gene TRBV27; 7 positions match TRBD1. The CDR3 spans 15 residues. The V gene end was trimmed by 5 bases and the J gene end by 4 bases; junction bases not matched to a gene: 5. Germline CDR1 MNHEY, CDR2 SMNVEV (reference sequence).

This clonotype was seen only once. The V and J genes are TRBV6-6 and TRBJ1-1, with D perhaps matching TRBD1 (5 bases). CDR3 length equals 15 residues. Between the trimmed V and J ends, which lost 6 bases and 3 bases, there was a span of 17 bases. Per the germline V gene, CDR1 is MNHNY and CDR2 is SVGAGI (reference sequence). Written as DNA, the CDR3 is TGTGCCAGCAGACCCCCGGGACGGAGGGACACTGAAGCTTTCTTT. This sequence encodes CASRPPGRRDTEAFF.

This clonotype was found a few times. V gene TRBV6-5 combines with J gene TRBJ2-5; 10 bases align to TRBD1. Losses at the gene ends were 2 bases for V and 5 bases for J; bases not matched to a gene: 11. The germline gives CDR1 MNHEY, CDR2 SVGAGI. The CDR3 is made up of 17 amino acids. CDR3 sequence reads: CASSYLFGTGDQETQYF. In nucleotides, the CDR3 is TGTGCCAGCAGTTACCTTTTTGGGACAGGGGATCAGGAGACCCAGTACTTC.

The gene calls are TRBV5-1 and TRBJ2-5; a weak D match, TRBD2 (5 bases). Germline V CDR1 and CDR2: SGHRS, YFSETQ. Trimming removed 4 bases at V and 3 bases at J, with 13 bases between. The CDR3 totals 14 residues. CDR3 sequence reads: CASSPRPAEETQYF. The CDR3 nucleotides are TGCGCCAGCAGCCCCCGGCCAGCGGAAGAGACCCAGTACTTC. The variable domain in full, completed from reference TRBV5-1 and TRBJ2-5, reads KAGVTQTPRYLIKTRGQQVTLSCSPISGHRSVSWYQQTPGQGLQFLFEYFSETQRNKGNFPGRFSGRQFSNSRSEMNVSTLELGDSALYLCASSPRPAEETQYFGPGTRLLVL.

This clonotype was seen more than once but under ten times. The V and J genes are TRBV7-9 and TRBJ2-7, with D possibly matching TRBD2 (5 bases). This CDR3 is built from 11 residues. CDR1 SEHNR and CDR2 FQNEAQ come from the germline V gene (reference sequence). Deletions cut 4 bases from V and 6 bases from J, with 7 bases between. CDR3 DNA sequence: TGTGCCAGCAGCTCGGACTCCGAGCAGTACTTC. It yields the protein CASSSDSEQYF.

This clonotype was recorded a few times. This chain connects TRBV18 to TRBJ2-1; no clear D gene. The V gene's germline CDR1 is KGHSH and CDR2 LQKENI. There are 16 residues in the CDR3. V lost 0 bases to trimming and J lost 0 bases, with 9 bases between them. The CDR3 protein is CASSPPGSNSYNEQFF. In DNA form, the CDR3 reads TGTGCCAGCTCACCACCGGGTAGCAACTCCTACAATGAGCAGTTCTTC.

This rearrangement joins TRBV4-2 to TRBJ1-1, with D unresolved. The length of the CDR3 is 11 residues. V lost 5 bases and J 8 bases, leaving 9 bases between the germline ends. Germline CDR1 and CDR2: LGHNA and YNFKEQ. The CDR3 region has the DNA TGTGCCAGCAGCGAGTCGCAGGAAGCTTTCTTT. Protein product: CASSESQEAFF.

V and J are TRBV28 and TRBJ1-1; D is unclear. Trimming stripped 4 bases from V and 1 base from J, with 4 bases between. CDR3 length equals 12 residues. In germline, CDR1 is MDHEN, CDR2 SYDVKM. The CDR3 bases are TGTGCCAGCAGTTGGAGGAACACTGAAGCTTTCTTT. Translating gives CASSWRNTEAFF.